These 26 T cell receptor beta chains originate from one sample sequenced in a study of blood T cells in healthy people across ages. It was with a sample-barcoded 5' primer and a J-beta primer mix that a second PCR of roughly 7 to 12 cycles was run. TCRdb redid the calling of the 5' RACE reads with MiXCR, one entry per CDR3 protein. The repertoire holds 700,000 or so distinct CDR3 sequences, around two fifths seen once, with around 30% in the top ten. Specimen: blood. The receptor set was obtained from an elderly man in good health.

This clonotype was found a few times. The chain recombines TRBV7-9 with TRBJ2-5, with 7 bases that match TRBD1. Germline V lookup: CDR1 SEHNR, CDR2 FQNEAQ (reference sequence). The CDR3 extends over 15 amino acids. The junction had 9 bases not matched to a gene; V was cut back by 5 bases and J by 3 bases. CDR3 protein: CASSPRGTEEETQYF. The CDR3 DNA reads as TGTGCCAGCAGCCCCAGGGGGACGGAGGAAGAGACCCAGTACTTC.

This rearrangement joins TRBV29-1 to TRBJ2-1; a possible D gene is TRBD2 (6 bases). The tail of the sequence fits TRBJ2-7 better, so the J call may be wrong. The CDR3 is made up of 13 amino acids. Germline CDR1 SQVTM, CDR2 ANQGSEA. DNA of the CDR3: TGCAGCGCCCTTGTGGGGAGGTCTAATGAGCAGTACTTC. Translating gives CSALVGRSNEQYF.

The gene calls are TRBV6-2 or TRBV6-3 and TRBJ2-7; TRBD1 aligns across 7 bases. The J call could be wrong; TRBJ2-5 is a better fit for the DNA end. Germline V lookup: CDR1 MNHEY, CDR2 SVGEGT. CDR3 length: 17 residues. Here the CDR3 reads CASSSNRGVQVGETQYF. The CDR3 DNA is TGTGCCAGCAGTTCGAACAGGGGAGTTCAAGTTGGGGAGACCCAGTACTTC.

V gene TRBV28 combines with J gene TRBJ2-1; 11 bases are a match to TRBD2. Germline trimming cut 6 bases from V and 0 bases from J; bases unmatched to any gene: 4. CDR1 is MDHEN, CDR2 SYDVKM, per germline. The CDR3 is 16 amino acids. The CDR3 spells CASRSTSGGSYNEQFF. The CDR3 DNA reads as TGTGCCAGCAGAAGTACTAGCGGGGGCTCCTACAATGAGCAGTTCTTC.

The J gene is TRBJ2-7, the V gene TRBV5-4; 8 bases line up with TRBD2. The CDR3 has 15 residues. J gave up 1 base and V 1 base, and 4 bases lay outside the gene matches. Germline CDR1 is SGHNT and CDR2 is YYREEE (reference sequence). CDR3 bases: TGTGCCAGCAGCTTGCCCGGGAGGGGGTCCTACGAGCAGTACTTC. Translating it yields CASSLPGRGSYEQYF.

This clonotype was detected only a few times. In DNA, the CDR3 is TGTGCCAGCAGTTCCATGGCCTCCATGGCGAGAGGGGCCAACGTCCTGACTTTC. Residues: CASSSMASMARGANVLTF. The rearrangement uses TRBV6-2 or TRBV6-3 and TRBJ2-6; D is ambiguous. This CDR3 has 18 residues. Deletions cut 4 bases from V and 4 bases from J, with 20 bases between. CDR1 and CDR2 (germline): MNHEY, SVGEGT.

The rearrangement links TRBV20-1 to TRBJ2-1; TRBD2 matches at 9 bases. The CDR3 runs 16 residues. CDR1 is DFQATT and CDR2 is SNEGSKA in the germline V gene (reference sequence). V was clipped by 6 bases and J by 9 bases; unmatched bases: 18. The CDR3 region has the DNA TGCAGTGCGTGGGGCAGCGGGGGGCCGTTGGAGGGTGAGCAGTTCTTC. Translating gives CSAWGSGGPLEGEQFF.

This clonotype has just a few counts. This sequence joins TRBV6-1 and TRBJ2-7; D may be TRBD1 or TRBD2 (6 bases each). V was trimmed by 5 bases and J by 2 bases, leaving 10 bases between them. The CDR3 runs 13 residues. Germline lookup yields CDR1 MNHNS and CDR2 SASEGT. The CDR3 is CASSWGAAYEQYF. CDR3 nucleotides: TGTGCCAGCAGTTGGGGGGCTGCCTACGAGCAGTACTTC.

The CDR3 reads CASSVPGQGHEQFF. The DNA of the CDR3 is TGCGCCAGCAGTGTCCCAGGACAGGGGCATGAGCAGTTCTTC. The rearrangement joins TRBV10-2 to TRBJ2-1; TRBD1 aligns across 9 bases. The germline V gene has CDR1 WSHSY and CDR2 SAAADI. This CDR3 comprises 14 residues. J was trimmed by 8 bases and V by 4 bases; bases with no gene match: 6.

This clonotype was seen a handful of times. The chain is built from TRBV25-1 and TRBJ2-3, with 7 bases that match TRBD1. Germline trimming cut 8 bases from V and 4 bases from J; bases unmatched to any gene: 6. The V gene's germline CDR1 is MGHDK and CDR2 SYGVNS. The CDR3 is 13 residues long. This chain's CDR3 is CASGRQGPDTQYF. The CDR3 coding sequence is TGTGCCAGCGGAAGACAGGGACCAGATACGCAGTATTTT.

This chain uses TRBV6-2 or TRBV6-3 with TRBJ1-6, with unresolved D. CDR3 length equals 12 residues. Germline V CDR1 and CDR2: MNHEY, SVGEGT. Trimming shortened V by 6 bases and J by 14 bases, and 14 bases separated the two germline ends. The CDR3 here is CASSAGSLTLHF. CDR3 DNA sequence: TGTGCCAGCAGCGCAGGATCCCTGACCCTCCACTTT.

The CDR3 protein is CASSFGTNTEAFF. The CDR3, as DNA: TGTGCCAGCAGTTTTGGCACGAACACTGAAGCTTTCTTT. The chain combines TRBV28 with TRBJ1-1; D remains ambiguous. The germline V and J ends were trimmed by 3 bases and 1 base, with 6 bases remaining between them. Germline-derived CDR1 and CDR2 are MDHEN and SYDVKM. This CDR3 region has 13 residues.

The chain couples TRBV12-3 or TRBV12-4 to TRBJ2-1; D is perhaps TRBD2 (5 bases). V gave up 8 bases and J gave up 0 bases, with 14 bases separating them. This CDR3 contains 15 residues. This chain's CDR3 is CASRQTGSSYNEQFF. CDR3 DNA: TGTGCCAGCCGACAAACGGGGAGCTCCTACAATGAGCAGTTCTTC.

V gene TRBV20-1 combines with J gene TRBJ1-2; TRBD1 matches 7 bases. Germline lookup yields CDR1 DFQATT and CDR2 SNEGSKA (reference sequence). The CDR3 totals 13 residues. The ends lost 6 bases at V and 3 bases at J; junction bases unmatched: 7. The CDR3 bases are TGCAGTGCCTCTACCGACAGGGACTATGGCTACACCTTC. Protein sequence: CSASTDRDYGYTF.

The rearrangement joins TRBV6-5 to TRBJ2-3; 9 bases match TRBD1. The length of the CDR3 is 14 residues. Germline trimming cut 6 bases from V and 9 bases from J; bases unmatched to any gene: 10. Germline values: CDR1 MNHEY, CDR2 SVGAGI. The CDR3 DNA sequence: TGTGCCAGCAGCGGACCCGGGACAGGGAGCACGCAGTATTTT. Translating gives CASSGPGTGSTQYF.

This clonotype was observed a handful of times. The chain uses TRBV7-2 and TRBJ2-1; D unclear. With the DNA end fitting TRBJ2-7 better, the J assignment may be wrong. The CDR3 has 16 residues. Germline CDR1 is SGHTA and CDR2 is FQGNSA. CDR3 DNA: TGTGCCAGCAGCTTAGTCCCTCTTAGCACCTACAATGAGCAGTACTTC. This gives the protein CASSLVPLSTYNEQYF.

This clonotype was seen at least ten times. The V gene is TRBV7-2, the J gene TRBJ2-2; D may correspond to TRBD1 or TRBD2 (6 bases each). This CDR3 has 15 amino acids. V shed 3 bases and J shed 7 bases, with 15 bases lying between them. Germline assignment: CDR1 SGHTA and CDR2 FQGNSA. The CDR3 spells CASSFGGQIDGELFF. CDR3 DNA: TGTGCCAGCAGCTTTGGGGGGCAGATAGACGGGGAGCTGTTTTTT.

This clonotype was counted only a few times. The rearrangement links TRBV6-6 to TRBJ1-1; no clear D. Germline V gene data show CDR1 as MNHNY and CDR2 as SVGAGI (reference sequence). This CDR3 is built from 12 residues. The V end was cut by 5 bases, the J end by 1 base, with 5 bases between. The CDR3 DNA is TGTGCCAGCAGTCCTCCGAACACTGAAGCTTTCTTT. Protein: CASSPPNTEAFF.

The chain uses TRBV20-1 and TRBJ2-2; D gene ambiguous. There are 12 residues in the CDR3. Per germline, CDR1 DFQATT and CDR2 SNEGSKA (reference sequence). Trimming removed 6 bases at V and 5 bases at J, with 10 bases between. The CDR3 region is CSASRYTGELFF. DNA for the CDR3: TGCAGTGCGAGTCGGTATACCGGGGAGCTGTTTTTT.

This CDR3 reads CASSNRETYSPLHF. The CDR3 DNA reads TGTGCCAGCAGTAACAGGGAGACCTACTCACCCCTCCACTTT. The V gene is TRBV28, the J gene TRBJ1-6; tentatively, D is TRBD1 (6 bases). Trimming took off 5 bases at V and 10 bases at J, with 15 bases between the two ends. The V gene's germline CDR1 is MDHEN and CDR2 SYDVKM. CDR3 length equals 14 residues.

The rearrangement joins TRBV20-1 to TRBJ1-2; D not resolved. Germline CDR1 DFQATT, CDR2 SNEGSKA (reference sequence). The V end lost 3 bases, the J end lost 4 bases, and 9 bases lay between the germline ends. This CDR3 comprises 12 residues. The CDR3 DNA is TGCAGTGCTAGTTCCCATGGCTATGGCTACACCTTC. It codes for CSASSHGYGYTF.

This clonotype has only a few counts. The chain employs TRBV20-1 and TRBJ2-3, with a tentative D call TRBD2 (5 bases). Germline CDR1 is DFQATT and CDR2 is SNEGSKA (reference sequence). This CDR3 contains 13 residues. V was pared by 2 bases and J by 5 bases, with 11 bases between. CDR3 DNA: TGCAGTGCTAGAACCGGGGTTGGAGATACGCAGTATTTT. Protein product: CSARTGVGDTQYF.

Only a few counts were recorded for this clonotype. The chain links TRBV7-2 to TRBJ2-7; 10 nucleotides line up with TRBD1. Looked up from germline, CDR1 is SGHTA and CDR2 is FQGNSA. The CDR3 consists of 16 residues. V was clipped by 0 bases and J by 4 bases; unmatched bases: 6. CDR3 DNA sequence: TGTGCCAGCAGCTTAGCCTCGACAGGGGGCATATACGAGCAGTACTTC. This sequence encodes CASSLASTGGIYEQYF.

This clonotype was counted only a few times. The genes are TRBV20-1 and TRBJ2-7; D may match TRBD1 or TRBD2 (5 bases each). The germline V gene encodes CDR1 DFQATT and CDR2 SNEGSKA (reference sequence). The CDR3 is 13 residues long. The V gene lost 4 bases and the J gene lost 1 base, with 11 bases spanning the gap. DNA for the CDR3: TGCAGTGCTAATGCCGGGACGTCCTACGAGCAGTACTTC. Protein: CSANAGTSYEQYF.

V and J are TRBV12-3 or TRBV12-4 and TRBJ2-1, with D possibly called TRBD1 or TRBD2 (5 bases each). This CDR3 spans 13 amino acids. The V gene lost 4 bases and the J gene lost 9 bases, with 13 bases spanning the gap. In nucleotides, the CDR3 is TGTGCCAGCAGTTCCTTCGGGACGGCTGAGCAGTTCTTC. This translates into CASSSFGTAEQFF.

This clonotype has just a few counts. The V gene is TRBV28, the J gene TRBJ2-4; no definite D call. V was trimmed by 4 bases and J by 8 bases, leaving 15 bases between them. This CDR3 has 14 amino acids. Per the germline V gene, CDR1 is MDHEN and CDR2 is SYDVKM. The CDR3 DNA reads as TGTGCCAGCAGTTCAAGCCCGAGCTCCTACATTCAGTACTTC. Translating it yields CASSSSPSSYIQYF.